This TCR beta chain was captured in a study of shared clonotypes between healthy human individuals. CDR1 SQVTM and CDR2 ANQGSEA come from the germline V gene. V lost 4 bases, J lost 2 bases, and 9 bases lay in between. The CDR3 length is 12 residues. Several immunoSEQ 96-well plates shared each subset's DNA, each plate a replicate. Profiled with immunoSEQ multiplex PCR; TCRdb holds only in-frame clones, not every one. The table records about 1 million clones, roughly 70% of them present only once. The receptor's source is a young man in good health. Sequenced material: memory CD4+ T cells sorted from blood. Subset in this sample: CD45RA-negative fraction. This chain joins TRBV29-1 and TRBJ2-7; the D is unclear. The DNA of the CDR3 is TGCAGCGTTGCTGACGGAGCCTACGAGCAGTACTTC. Its translation: CSVADGAYEQYF.